The rows below give T cell receptor beta chains drawn from one sample of a study of T cells in Graves' hyperthyroidism and ophthalmopathy. TCRdb used MiXCR to reprocess the multiplex PCR reads, holding one entry per CDR3 protein. Among 530,000 or so distinct CDR3 sequences listed, more than 45% were seen once. Sequencing used peripheral blood or thyroid tissue (not recorded which). The receptors shown here come from a woman aged 18-30 years with Graves' hyperthyroidism. Each CDR3 is given with its conserved first and last residue. A D gene is named only where the DNA matches it firmly. Rows may omit the clone size; those that give it use once, few, many or a size class.

abundance,d_gene,len,v_gene,j_gene,CDR3aa,CDR3nt
once,TRBD2,14,TRBV10-3,TRBJ2-7,CAISETASGRGTYF,TGTGCCATCAGTGAAACCGCTAGCGGGAGGGGCACGTACTTC
few,-,9,TRBV3-1,TRBJ2-7,CASSHDQYF,TGTGCCAGCAGCCACGATCAGTACTTC
-,TRBD1,16,TRBV7-8,TRBJ1-2,CASSSYRTGANYGYTF,TGTGCCAGCAGCTCCTACCGGACAGGGGCTAACTATGGCTACACCTTC
many,TRBD2,13,TRBV2,TRBJ2-5,CASKGLAQETQYF,TGTGCCAGCAAGGGACTAGCTCAAGAGACCCAGTACTTC
many,-,15,TRBV19,TRBJ1-3,CASSTGSNSGNTIYF,TGTGCCAGTAGTACGGGTTCGAACTCGGGAAACACCATATATTTT
many,-,12,TRBV12-3/TRBV12-4,TRBJ2-5,CASSLEGETQYF,TGTGCCAGCAGCTTAGAGGGAGAGACCCAGTACTTC
-,-,14,TRBV7-2,TRBJ2-3,CASSSRASTDTQYF,TGTGCCAGCAGCTCTCGGGCTAGCACAGATACGCAGTATTTT
-,TRBD2,17,TRBV4-3,TRBJ2-5,CASSQDPSGREKETQYF,TGCGCCAGCAGCCAAGATCCCAGCGGGAGAGAGAAAGAGACCCAGTACTTC
-,-,11,TRBV6-6,TRBJ1-2,CASSYRDDYTF,TGTGCCAGCAGTTACCGGGATGACTACACCTTC
many,-,15,TRBV25-1,TRBJ1-1,CASSDKGQGNTEAFF,TGTGCCAGCAGTGATAAGGGCCAGGGGAACACTGAAGCTTTCTTT
many,-,13,TRBV13,TRBJ1-1,CASSPGEGTEAFF,TGTGCCAGCAGCCCAGGGGAGGGCACTGAAGCTTTCTTT
few,TRBD2,17,TRBV7-9,TRBJ2-2,CASSIGLAGENTGELFF,TGTGCCAGCAGCATCGGACTAGCGGGAGAAAACACCGGGGAGCTGTTTTTT
many,-,14,TRBV5-1,TRBJ1-1,CASSLEGDFTEAFF,TGCGCCAGCAGCTTGGAAGGGGATTTCACTGAAGCTTTCTTT
few,TRBD2,16,TRBV2,TRBJ2-7,CASSELTSEISYEQYF,TGTGCCAGCAGTGAATTGACTAGCGAAATCTCCTACGAGCAGTACTTC
-,TRBD1,17,TRBV11-2,TRBJ1-2,CASSTLAGVGTGVGYTF,TGTGCCAGCAGCACACTAGCGGGAGTTGGGACAGGGGTCGGCTACACCTTC
-,-,9,TRBV12-3/TRBV12-4,TRBJ1-2,CASSWGSTF,TGTGCCAGCAGTTGGGGGAGCACCTTC
many,TRBD1,14,TRBV10-3,TRBJ1-1,CAMNPDREGAEAFF,TGTGCCATGAACCCGGACAGGGAGGGAGCTGAAGCTTTCTTT
-,-,12,TRBV7-9,TRBJ2-5,CASSPSSQPQYF,TGTGCCAGCAGCCCTTCCAGCCAGCCCCAGTACTTC
few,TRBD2,18,TRBV9,TRBJ2-7,CASSQGPGLAVISYEQYF,TGTGCCAGCAGCCAAGGACCGGGACTAGCGGTGATTTCCTACGAGCAGTACTTC
many,-,15,TRBV12-3/TRBV12-4,TRBJ2-2,CASTPWGSATGELFF,TGTGCCAGCACCCCCTGGGGTTCTGCCACCGGGGAGCTGTTTTTT
-,-,13,TRBV5-1,TRBJ1-1,CASSLARETEAFF,TGCGCCAGCAGCTTGGCCCGGGAGACTGAAGCTTTCTTT
few,-,14,TRBV4-2,TRBJ2-7,CASTTRWEAYEQYF,TGTGCCAGCACCACCAGGTGGGAGGCCTACGAGCAGTACTTC
-,-,14,TRBV2,TRBJ2-2,CATNPPGREGELFF,TGTGCCACCAATCCCCCGGGACGTGAGGGGGAGCTGTTTTTT
-,-,13,TRBV20-1,TRBJ1-1,CSATRGVNTEAFF,TGCAGTGCTACAAGGGGGGTTAACACTGAAGCTTTCTTT
few,TRBD2,16,TRBV6-1,TRBJ2-7,CASSLGTAGDHYEQYF,TGTGCCAGCAGTCTTGGGACGGCGGGGGACCACTACGAGCAGTACTTC
-,-,16,TRBV4-3,TRBJ2-7,CASSQGKRGETYEQYF,TGCGCCAGCAGCCAAGGTAAAAGGGGCGAAACCTACGAGCAGTACTTC
many,-,15,TRBV13,TRBJ2-5,CASSLIGSRGETQYF,TGTGCCAGCAGCTTAATAGGGTCTAGGGGTGAGACCCAGTACTTC
-,TRBD1,15,TRBV15,TRBJ1-5,CATSTRTGGNQPQHF,TGTGCCACCAGCACCCGGACAGGGGGCAATCAGCCCCAGCATTTT
many,TRBD2,13,TRBV10-1,TRBJ2-7,CASSPGLGYEQYF,TGTGCCAGCAGCCCGGGACTAGGCTACGAGCAGTACTTC
many,-,14,TRBV10-3,TRBJ2-7,CAISEGGSPYEQYF,TGTGCCATCAGTGAGGGGGGGAGTCCCTACGAGCAGTACTTC
many,TRBD1,16,TRBV6-5,TRBJ2-7,CASSEEGGTGGYEQYF,TGTGCCAGCAGTGAAGAGGGGGGGACAGGGGGCTACGAGCAGTACTTC
-,-,14,TRBV15,TRBJ1-3,CATSRAGSGNTIYF,TGTGCCACCAGCAGAGCCGGGTCCGGAAACACCATATATTTT
few,-,12,TRBV7-2,TRBJ2-3,CASSLYFGTQYF,TGTGCCAGCAGCCTTTATTTCGGTACGCAGTATTTT
many,-,14,TRBV24-1,TRBJ2-5,CATSDLTSQETQYF,TGTGCCACCAGTGATTTAACTAGCCAAGAGACCCAGTACTTC
many,TRBD1,13,TRBV2,TRBJ1-1,CASSGDRDGVAFF,TGTGCCAGCAGTGGGGACAGGGATGGAGTAGCTTTCTTT
many,-,15,TRBV14,TRBJ1-2,CASSPFPRRADSLPF,TGTGCCAGCAGCCCCTTCCCTCGCAGGGCGGACAGCCTACCCTTC
-,-,13,TRBV29-1,TRBJ1-5,CSPSGQINQPQHF,TGCAGCCCCTCCGGACAGATCAATCAGCCCCAGCATTTT
-,-,19,TRBV19,TRBJ2-6,CASSRGWVRAYSGANVLTF,TGTGCCAGTAGCCGCGGTTGGGTAAGAGCTTACTCTGGGGCCAACGTCCTGACTTTC
-,TRBD2,15,TRBV24-1,TRBJ2-3,CATSSTSGSTDTQYF,TGTGCCACCTCTTCGACTAGCGGGAGCACAGATACGCAGTATTTT
-,-,12,TRBV29-1,TRBJ2-7,CSVDDRPGEQYF,TGCAGCGTTGATGACAGACCTGGGGAGCAGTACTTC
many,-,15,TRBV9,TRBJ2-5,CASSELLGVMETQYF,TGTGCCAGCAGCGAATTACTGGGAGTTATGGAGACCCAGTACTTC
many,TRBD1,15,TRBV5-4,TRBJ2-7,CASSLPGQGAYEQYF,TGTGCCAGCAGCTTACCGGGACAGGGTGCCTACGAGCAGTACTTC
-,TRBD1,14,TRBV10-3,TRBJ1-2,CAISGPTGVYGYTF,TGTGCCATCAGTGGTCCGACAGGGGTCTATGGCTACACCTTC
many,-,15,TRBV9,TRBJ2-2,CASSPAWGNTGELFF,TGTGCCAGCAGCCCGGCGTGGGGGAACACCGGGGAGCTGTTTTTT
-,-,15,TRBV5-8,TRBJ2-5,CASSTKRQEQETQYF,TGTGCCAGCAGCACTAAAAGACAGGAACAAGAGACCCAGTACTTC
-,-,17,TRBV15,TRBJ2-2,CATSRAAARWASGELFF,TGTGCCACCAGCAGAGCCGCGGCACGGTGGGCTAGCGGGGAGCTGTTTTTT